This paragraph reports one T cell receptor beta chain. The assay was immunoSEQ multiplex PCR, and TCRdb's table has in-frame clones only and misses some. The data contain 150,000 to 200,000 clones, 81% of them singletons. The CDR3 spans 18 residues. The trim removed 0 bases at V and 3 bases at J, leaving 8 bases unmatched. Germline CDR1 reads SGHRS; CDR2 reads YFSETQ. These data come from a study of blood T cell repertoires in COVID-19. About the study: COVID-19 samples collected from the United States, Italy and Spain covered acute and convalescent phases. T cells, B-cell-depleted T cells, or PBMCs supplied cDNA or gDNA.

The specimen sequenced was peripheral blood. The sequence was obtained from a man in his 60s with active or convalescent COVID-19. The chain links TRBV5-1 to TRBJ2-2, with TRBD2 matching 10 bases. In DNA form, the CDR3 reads TGCGCCAGCAGCTTGGCCATCGTAGCGGGGGGTCACACCGGGGAGCTGTTTTTT. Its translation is CASSLAIVAGGHTGELFF.